A single sample is the source of the 25 T cell receptor beta chains below, sequenced in a study of T cell responses to AZD1222 COVID-19 vaccine. The assay was immunoSEQ multiplex PCR, and TCRdb's table has in-frame clones only and misses some. There are tens of thousands of clones in the sample; around 88% occur only once, and approximately 11% lies in the top ten. Sequencing used peripheral blood, obtained 28 days after the second dose of the MenACWY control vaccine. These receptors came from an adult who received the MenACWY meningococcal vaccine as a control.

This chain links TRBV18 with TRBJ2-7; TRBD1 matches 8 bases. This CDR3 contains 15 residues. Trimming cost V 6 bases and J 0 bases; bases outside gene matches: 7. From germline, CDR1 is KGHSH and CDR2 LQKENI. Here the CDR3 reads CASSPRDRNSYEQYF. The CDR3 region has the DNA TGTGCCAGCTCGCCCCGGGACAGGAACTCCTACGAGCAGTACTTC. The complete variable domain, with remaining parts taken from reference TRBV18 and TRBJ2-7, reads NAGVMQNPRHLVRRRGQEARLRCSPMKGHSHVYWYRQLPEEGLKFMVYLQKENIIDESGMPKERFSAEFPKEGPSILRIQQVVRGDSAAYFCASSPRDRNSYEQYFGPGTRLTVT.

The chain has TRBV6-5 and TRBJ1-2; 8 nucleotides line up with TRBD1. In germline, CDR1 is MNHEY, CDR2 SVGAGI. Trimming cost V 8 bases and J 4 bases; bases outside gene matches: 6. This CDR3 region has 13 residues. The CDR3 sequence: CASDRGVFYGYTF. In DNA form, the CDR3 reads TGTGCCAGCGACAGGGGAGTTTTCTATGGCTACACCTTC.

V is TRBV3-1 (or the pseudogene TRBV3-2) and J is TRBJ1-2, with TRBD1 matching 7 bases. The CDR3 has 14 amino acids. From germline, CDR1 is LGHDT and CDR2 YNNKEL (reference sequence). V shed 4 bases, J shed 8 bases, and the junction held 10 bases outside the gene matches. CDR3 sequence: CASSLTTGISGYTF. CDR3 sequence (DNA): TGTGCCAGCAGCCTTACGACAGGGATCAGCGGCTACACCTTC.

The chain has TRBV15 and TRBJ1-3; a possible D gene is TRBD1 (5 bases). The germline gives CDR1 LNHNV, CDR2 YYDKDF (reference sequence). The CDR3 is 16 residues long. Trimming shortened V by 0 bases and J by 8 bases, and 17 bases separated the two germline ends. CDR3 loop: CATSRDVRDLHDTIYF. CDR3 DNA: TGTGCCACCAGCAGAGATGTCCGGGACCTACACGACACCATATATTTT.

This chain links TRBV28 with TRBJ2-3; D possibly corresponds to TRBD2 (6 bases). Trimming cost V 3 bases and J 0 bases, with 10 bases left between them. CDR3 length: 15 residues. The germline gives CDR1 MDHEN, CDR2 SYDVKM. This CDR3 is CASSLGRGSTDTQYF. The CDR3 coding sequence is TGTGCCAGCAGTTTGGGGCGGGGTAGCACAGATACGCAGTATTTT.

The rearrangement joins TRBV5-1 to TRBJ2-3; 12 bases map to TRBD2. Trimming cost V 5 bases and J 6 bases; bases outside gene matches: 4. The CDR3 spans 14 residues. The germline V gene has CDR1 SGHRS and CDR2 YFSETQ. CDR3 protein: CASRLGLAGDTQYF. In nucleotides, the CDR3 is TGCGCCAGCAGGCTGGGACTAGCGGGTGATACGCAGTATTTT.

V usage is TRBV12-3 or TRBV12-4 and J usage is TRBJ1-5; no definite D call. V was pared by 3 bases and J by 4 bases, with 7 bases between. The CDR3 has 13 amino acids. The CDR3 reads CASSLVINQPQHF. DNA of the CDR3: TGTGCCAGCAGTTTGGTGATAAATCAGCCCCAGCATTTT.

This clone has a single count. The chain is built from TRBV19 and TRBJ1-5; D is perhaps TRBD1 (5 bases). The CDR3 is 14 residues long. V was pared by 7 bases and J by 3 bases, with 13 bases between. CDR1 is LNHDA, CDR2 SQIVND, per germline (reference sequence). CDR3 DNA sequence: TGTGCCAGTACCATGCAGGGATTCAATCAGCCCCAGCATTTT. Translating it yields CASTMQGFNQPQHF. The full variable domain, with the rest looked up from reference TRBV19 and TRBJ1-5, is DGGITQSPKYLFRKEGQNVTLSCEQNLNHDAMYWYRQDPGQGLRLIYYSQIVNDFQKGDIAEGYSVSREKKESFPLTVTSAQKNPTAFYLCASTMQGFNQPQHFGDGTRLSIL.

This chain connects TRBV25-1 to TRBJ1-5; D gene ambiguous. The CDR3 spans 14 residues. V was shortened by 4 bases and J by 4 bases, with 11 bases between the two germline ends. CDR1 is MGHDK and CDR2 is SYGVNS in the germline V gene. Here the CDR3 reads CASSAAGVNQPQHF. The CDR3 region has the DNA TGTGCCAGCAGTGCGGCAGGTGTTAATCAGCCCCAGCATTTT.

The J gene is TRBJ1-5, the V gene TRBV30; the D gene is possibly TRBD1 (5 bases). The germline V gene has CDR1 GTSNPN and CDR2 SVGIG (reference sequence). The CDR3 covers 12 residues. V lost 2 bases and J lost 6, with 8 bases in between. The CDR3 nucleotides are TGTGCCTGGAGTCTGGGGGGTCAGCCCCAGCATTTT. Amino acids: CAWSLGGQPQHF.

This clone appeared a single time. The V call is TRBV7-9, the J call TRBJ1-4, with D unclear. Germline V gene data show CDR1 as SEHNR and CDR2 as FQNEAQ (reference sequence). This CDR3 contains 11 residues. Between the trimmed V and J ends, which lost 7 bases and 6 bases, there was a span of 6 bases. The CDR3: CASTPYEKLFF. The CDR3 coding sequence is TGTGCCAGCACCCCTTATGAAAAACTGTTTTTT.

The rearrangement links TRBV24-1 to TRBJ2-7, with D maybe TRBD1 (7 bases). Trimming shortened V by 3 bases and J by 2 bases, and 10 bases separated the two germline ends. The CDR3 has 14 amino acids. CDR1 and CDR2 (germline): KGHDR, SFDVKD. CDR3 sequence: CATSDTGEAYEQYF. In nucleotides, the CDR3 is TGTGCCACCAGTGATACAGGGGAGGCCTACGAGCAGTACTTC.

This clone has just one count. This chain uses TRBV7-2 with TRBJ1-1; tentative D call: TRBD1 (6 bases). The V end lost 6 bases, the J end lost 1 base, and 15 bases lay between the germline ends. The CDR3 is 15 residues long. The germline CDR1 and CDR2 sequences are SGHTA and FQGNSA. The CDR3 region is CASSYTRGGNTEAFF. The CDR3 DNA is TGTGCCAGCAGTTACACGAGAGGGGGGAACACTGAAGCTTTCTTT.

The rearrangement joins TRBV2 to TRBJ2-7; D is unclear. Per germline, CDR1 SNHLY and CDR2 FYNNEI. This CDR3 has 12 amino acids. Trimming shortened V by 5 bases and J by 1 base, and 6 bases separated the two germline ends. The CDR3 reads CASSLRSYEQYF. For the CDR3, the DNA is TGTGCCAGCAGTCTACGTTCCTACGAGCAGTACTTC.

This clone was seen only once. This chain connects TRBV7-8 to TRBJ1-6; D might be TRBD1 (5 bases). The ends were cut back, 2 bases at V and 8 bases at J, with 13 bases in the middle. CDR1 and CDR2 from the germline V gene are SGHVS and FQNEAQ. The CDR3 length is 15 residues. CDR3 amino acids: CASSLRQGSDSPLHF. The CDR3 DNA is TGTGCCAGCAGCTTAAGGCAGGGATCAGATTCACCCCTCCACTTT.

This clone was seen repeatedly, ten times or more. The rearrangement uses TRBV6-4 and TRBJ1-6, with D uncertain. Germline CDR1 reads MRHNA; CDR2 reads SNTAGT. The CDR3 totals 13 residues. V was shortened by 3 bases and J by 5 bases, with 5 bases between the two germline ends. The CDR3 region is CASSEGDNSPLHF. The CDR3 nucleotides are TGTGCCAGCAGTGAGGGAGATAATTCACCCCTCCACTTT.

The chain has TRBV19 and TRBJ1-1; the match to TRBD1 covers 9 bases. The CDR3 is made up of 14 amino acids. Germline V gene data show CDR1 as LNHDA and CDR2 as SQIVND (reference sequence). Trimming removed 10 bases from V and 1 base from J; junction bases left unmatched: 7. The CDR3: CATTRDRANTEAFF. The DNA of the CDR3 is TGTGCCACAACCCGGGACAGGGCGAACACTGAAGCTTTCTTT.

The rearrangement joins TRBV7-9 to TRBJ2-1; 12 bases align to TRBD2. This CDR3 is 16 amino acids long. The germline CDR1 and CDR2 sequences are SEHNR and FQNEAQ (reference sequence). V lost 4 bases and J lost 4; bases outside the gene matches: 5. The CDR3 nucleotides read TGTGCCAGCAGCTCGGGACTAGCGGGTTATTACAATGAGCAGTTCTTC. It yields the protein CASSSGLAGYYNEQFF. The variable domain in full, completed from reference TRBV7-9 and TRBJ2-1, reads DTGVSQNPRHKITKRGQNVTFRCDPISEHNRLYWYRQTLGQGPEFLTYFQNEAQLEKSRLLSDRFSAERPKGSFSTLEIQRTEQGDSAMYLCASSSGLAGYYNEQFFGPGTRLTVL.

The rearrangement uses TRBV5-4 and TRBJ1-2, with D perhaps TRBD1 (6 bases). This CDR3 is 16 amino acids long. With 4 bases removed from V and 8 bases from J, the gap between germline ends came to 24 bases. Germline V gene lookup returns CDR1 SGHNT and CDR2 YYREEE (reference sequence). CDR3 coding DNA: TGTGCCAGCAGCCAAACCGGGGACATAGTCGCGGGGGGCTACACCTTC. Residues: CASSQTGDIVAGGYTF.

The chain uses TRBV3-1 (or the pseudogene TRBV3-2) and TRBJ1-2; D possibly corresponds to TRBD1 (5 bases). V dropped 0 bases and J dropped 2 bases, with 7 bases sitting between them. Germline V gives CDR1 LGHDT, CDR2 YNNKEL (reference sequence). The length of the CDR3 is 14 residues. The CDR3 protein is CASSQEWGNYGYTF. CDR3 bases: TGTGCCAGCAGCCAAGAGTGGGGGAACTATGGCTACACCTTC.

The CDR3: CASSLSGDGNQPQHF. Written as DNA, the CDR3 is TGTGCCAGCAGCCTATCGGGGGACGGCAATCAGCCCCAGCATTTT. This rearrangement joins TRBV11-2 to TRBJ1-5; D possibly corresponds to TRBD1 (5 bases). V was trimmed by 5 bases and J by 2 bases, leaving 13 bases between them. The germline CDR1 and CDR2 sequences are SGHAT and FQNNGV. The CDR3 extends over 15 amino acids.

The rearrangement joins TRBV7-3 to TRBJ1-1; D possibly corresponds to TRBD1 (5 bases). The V gene's germline CDR1 is SGHTA and CDR2 FQGTGA. Trimming left V 2 bases short and J 1 base short, with 23 bases between. The CDR3 length is 19 residues. CDR3 sequence: CASSLGVGDPRRANTEAFF. The CDR3 DNA sequence: TGTGCCAGCAGCTTAGGGGTGGGGGACCCAAGGCGGGCGAACACTGAAGCTTTCTTT.

V is TRBV9 and J is TRBJ2-5; tentatively, D is TRBD2 (6 bases). The CDR3 runs to 13 residues. The germline gives CDR1 SGDLS, CDR2 YYNGEE. V lost 0 bases to trimming and J lost 3 bases, with 6 bases between them. CDR3 DNA sequence: TGTGCCAGCAGCGTAGGGGGGGAAGAGACCCAGTACTTC. Protein sequence: CASSVGGEETQYF.

DNA for the CDR3: TGTGCCTACTGGGGGCAGGGGGCGGAGGGCTACACCTTC. Amino acids: CAYWGQGAEGYTF. The rearrangement uses TRBV30 and TRBJ1-2, with 8 bases fitting TRBD1. Germline loops: CDR1 GTSNPN, CDR2 SVGIG (reference sequence). V was clipped by 7 bases and J by 8 bases; unmatched bases: 12. The CDR3 runs 13 residues.

The chain has TRBV7-2 and TRBJ1-1; unclear D gene. This CDR3 spans 13 amino acids. Germline V gene lookup returns CDR1 SGHTA and CDR2 FQGNSA. Trimming left V 1 base short and J 1 base short, with 4 bases between. As DNA, the CDR3 is TGTGCCAGCAGCTTAGGATGGAACACTGAAGCTTTCTTT. Encoded protein: CASSLGWNTEAFF.